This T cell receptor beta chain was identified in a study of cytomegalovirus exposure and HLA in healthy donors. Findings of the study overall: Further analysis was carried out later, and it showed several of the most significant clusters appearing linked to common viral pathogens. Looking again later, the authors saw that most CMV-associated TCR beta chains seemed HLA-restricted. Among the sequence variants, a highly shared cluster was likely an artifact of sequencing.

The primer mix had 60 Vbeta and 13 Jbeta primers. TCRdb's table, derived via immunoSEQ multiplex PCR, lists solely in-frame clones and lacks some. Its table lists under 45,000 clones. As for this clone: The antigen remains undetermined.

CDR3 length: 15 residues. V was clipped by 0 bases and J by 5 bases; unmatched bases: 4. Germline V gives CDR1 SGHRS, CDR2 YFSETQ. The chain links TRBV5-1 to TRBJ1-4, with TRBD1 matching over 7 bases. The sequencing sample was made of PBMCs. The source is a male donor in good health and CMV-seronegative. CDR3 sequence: CASSLVGGVNEKLFF. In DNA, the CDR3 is TGCGCCAGCAGCTTGGTAGGGGGCGTCAATGAAAAACTGTTTTTT.